This T cell receptor beta chain was captured in a study of shared clonotypes between healthy human individuals. Study-level background: Per donor, three plates held CD4 naive cells, three held CD4 memory, two held CD8 naive and one held CD8 memory. Whole-study results and caveats: A few donors showed sharing of around 5.3% of naive CD4 clonotypes.

Unmatched junction bases numbered 5, after V lost 4 bases and J lost 2 bases. The CDR3 totals 14 residues. Germline V gene data show CDR1 as SGHRS and CDR2 as YFSETQ. Profiled with immunoSEQ multiplex PCR; TCRdb holds only in-frame clones, not every one. The sample yields approximately 1.5 million clones, around 98.5% seen once. This clone was seen once. Its specificity is not known. There were only Caucasian adults among the donors, and all lived in Nashville, Tennessee. Material for sequencing was naive CD4+ T cells sorted from blood. The sample's subset: CD45RA+ positively selected. This TCR was sampled from a man aged 30 to 39 in good health. The J gene is TRBJ2-7, the V gene TRBV5-1, with 8 bases matching TRBD2. The CDR3, as DNA: TGCGCCAGCAGCATAACTAGCGGAACCTACGAGCAGTACTTC. As protein: CASSITSGTYEQYF.